The 11 T cell receptor beta chains below were found in one sample sequenced in a study of T-cell memory formation after mild COVID-19. Each CDR3 protein is one row after TCRdb ran MiXCR on the 5' RACE reads. The repertoire consists of roughly 200,000 distinct CDR3 sequences, with 16% occurring once and the leading ten covering around 2%. The sample was PBMCs or a T cell subset sorted from them (not recorded which). The receptors here all came from an adult woman who had mild COVID-19 (a few samples of this study predate the infection). Cell type and time point are not known.

The V gene is TRBV11-3, the J gene TRBJ2-3, with D uncertain. V lost 3 bases to trimming and J lost 3 bases, with 10 bases between them. From germline, CDR1 is SGHNT and CDR2 YENEEA. The CDR3 runs 14 residues. CDR3 region: CASSFFEKTDTQYF. As DNA, the CDR3 is TGTGCCAGCAGCTTCTTTGAAAAGACAGATACGCAGTATTTT.

The rearrangement links TRBV7-9 to TRBJ2-4; 8 nucleotides match TRBD1. Germline-derived CDR1 and CDR2 are SEHNR and FQNEAQ (reference sequence). The ends lost 4 bases at V and 6 bases at J; junction bases unmatched: 5. There are 14 residues in the CDR3. This CDR3 is CASSSPQGGNIQYF. Written as DNA, the CDR3 is TGTGCCAGCAGCTCTCCACAGGGGGGAAACATTCAGTACTTC.

In this sample, this clonotype turned up a few times. The rearrangement uses TRBV12-3 or TRBV12-4 and TRBJ1-2; a weak D match, TRBD1 (6 bases). The CDR3 consists of 15 residues. V lost 4 bases and J 4 bases, leaving 16 bases between the germline ends. CDR3 in DNA: TGTGCCAGCAGTTCGAGGGGGGGGACGATCTATGGCTACACCTTC. Residues: CASSSRGGTIYGYTF.

This clonotype has a count of ten or more. The chain is built from TRBV7-8 and TRBJ1-1; no firm D call. Germline V gene data show CDR1 as SGHVS and CDR2 as FQNEAQ. V lost 5 bases and J lost 5, with 27 bases in between. The CDR3 loop spans 18 amino acids. The CDR3 DNA sequence: TGTGCCAGCAGCGACCATGCTCGGTCTACATCCGGTCGGACTGAAGCTTTCTTT. Protein sequence: CASSDHARSTSGRTEAFF.

This chain links TRBV21-1 with TRBJ1-3. TRBV21-1 is a pseudogene segment. The CDR3 contains 15 residues. The CDR3 here is CASSKKSFSGNTIYF. The DNA for the CDR3 is TGTGCCAGCAGCAAAAAGTCCTTCTCTGGAAACACCATATATTTT.

This clonotype was observed a few times. The J gene is TRBJ2-1, the V gene TRBV20-1; D may be TRBD1 (5 bases). This CDR3 comprises 17 residues. V dropped 2 bases and J dropped 4 bases, with 21 bases sitting between them. CDR1 and CDR2 from the germline V gene are DFQATT and SNEGSKA (reference sequence). The CDR3 spells CSARNFDSPSTYNEQFF. DNA for the CDR3: TGCAGTGCTAGAAATTTCGACAGTCCGAGTACTTACAATGAGCAGTTCTTC.

This clonotype was found a few times. V is TRBV20-1 and J is TRBJ2-7, with D maybe TRBD1 (6 bases). Per the germline V gene, CDR1 is DFQATT and CDR2 is SNEGSKA (reference sequence). This CDR3 is 14 amino acids long. V dropped 5 bases and J dropped 3 bases, with 17 bases sitting between them. Here the CDR3 DNA reads TGCAGTGCTGGCTCACAGGGTATCCTCTACGAGCAGTACTTC. It codes for CSAGSQGILYEQYF.

This clonotype was observed many times. The V and J genes are TRBV12-3 or TRBV12-4 and TRBJ2-4; 9 bases are a match to TRBD1. CDR3 length: 14 residues. Trimming cost V 5 bases and J 7 bases; bases outside gene matches: 6. CDR3: CASSPRTGENIQYF. CDR3 bases: TGTGCCAGCAGTCCCCGGACAGGGGAGAACATTCAGTACTTC.

The chain joins TRBV20-1 to TRBJ1-1; no firm D call. The germline V gene encodes CDR1 DFQATT and CDR2 SNEGSKA (reference sequence). This CDR3 is 12 amino acids long. V was pared by 1 base and J by 1 base, with 4 bases between. CDR3 in amino acids: CSARVRNTEAFF. For the CDR3, the DNA is TGCAGTGCTAGAGTCCGGAACACTGAAGCTTTCTTT.

The V gene is TRBV20-1, the J gene TRBJ2-5; possibly TRBD1 or TRBD2 for D (5 bases each). There are 14 residues in the CDR3. V was clipped by 1 base and J by 3 bases, with 12 bases between them. Germline CDR1 DFQATT, CDR2 SNEGSKA (reference sequence). The CDR3 region is CSARAGTSKETQYF. The CDR3 DNA reads TGCAGTGCTAGAGCAGGGACCTCGAAAGAGACCCAGTACTTC.

At least ten counts were recorded for this clonotype. This chain connects TRBV18 to TRBJ2-5, with 7 bases aligning to TRBD1. Trimming took 2 bases from V and 2 from J; bases not matched to a gene: 8. CDR1 and CDR2 (germline): KGHSH, LQKENI. This CDR3 comprises 16 residues. This CDR3 is CASSPVTGAQQETQYF. As DNA, the CDR3 is TGTGCCAGCTCACCAGTTACAGGGGCGCAACAAGAGACCCAGTACTTC. The entire variable domain, with the rest obtained from reference TRBV18 and TRBJ2-5, is as follows: NAGVMQNPRHLVRRRGQEARLRCSPMKGHSHVYWYRQLPEEGLKFMVYLQKENIIDESGMPKERFSAEFPKEGPSILRIQQVVRGDSAAYFCASSPVTGAQQETQYFGPGTRLLVL.